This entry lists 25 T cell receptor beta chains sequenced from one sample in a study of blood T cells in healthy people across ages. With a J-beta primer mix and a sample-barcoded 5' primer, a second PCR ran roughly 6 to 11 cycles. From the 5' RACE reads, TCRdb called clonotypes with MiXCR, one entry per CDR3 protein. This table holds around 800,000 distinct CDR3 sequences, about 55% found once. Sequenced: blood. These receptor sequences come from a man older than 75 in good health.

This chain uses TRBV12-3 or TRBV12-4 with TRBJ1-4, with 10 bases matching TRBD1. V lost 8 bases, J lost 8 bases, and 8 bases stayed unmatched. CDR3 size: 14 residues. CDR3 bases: TGTGCCAGCGGACCCGGGACAGGGGTAGAAAAACTGTTTTTT. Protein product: CASGPGTGVEKLFF.

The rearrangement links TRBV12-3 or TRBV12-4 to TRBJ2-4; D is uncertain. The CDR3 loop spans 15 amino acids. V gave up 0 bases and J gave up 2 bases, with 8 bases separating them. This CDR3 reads CASSLALGSKNIQYF. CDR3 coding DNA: TGTGCCAGCAGTTTAGCGCTAGGGTCCAAAAACATTCAGTACTTC.

Here the CDR3 reads CASSLAGRAAPEAFF. CDR3 DNA: TGTGCCAGCAGCTTAGCCGGTAGGGCCGCACCTGAAGCTTTCTTT. This chain joins TRBV7-2 and TRBJ1-1; D gene uncertain. V lost 0 bases to trimming and J lost 6 bases, with 14 bases between them. CDR3 length: 15 amino acids. Germline CDR1 is SGHTA and CDR2 is FQGNSA.

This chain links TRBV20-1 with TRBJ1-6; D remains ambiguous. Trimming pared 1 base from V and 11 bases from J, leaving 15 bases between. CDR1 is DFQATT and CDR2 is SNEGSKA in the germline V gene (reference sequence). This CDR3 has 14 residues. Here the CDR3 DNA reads TGCAGTGCTAGAGTCCAGGTTTCTGGAGCACCCCTCCACTTT. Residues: CSARVQVSGAPLHF.

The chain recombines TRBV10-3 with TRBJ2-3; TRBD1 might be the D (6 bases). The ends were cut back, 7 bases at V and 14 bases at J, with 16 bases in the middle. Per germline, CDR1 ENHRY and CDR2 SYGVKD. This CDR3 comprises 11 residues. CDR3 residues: CAIKDSRYAYF. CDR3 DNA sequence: TGTGCCATCAAGGACAGCAGATACGCGTATTTT.

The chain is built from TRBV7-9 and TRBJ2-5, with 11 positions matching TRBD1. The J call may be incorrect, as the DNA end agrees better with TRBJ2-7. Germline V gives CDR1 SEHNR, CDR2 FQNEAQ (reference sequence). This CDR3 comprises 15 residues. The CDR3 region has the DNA TGTGCCAGCAGCGGCCGGGACAGGGGGTGGTACGAGCAGTACTTC. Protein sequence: CASSGRDRGWYEQYF.

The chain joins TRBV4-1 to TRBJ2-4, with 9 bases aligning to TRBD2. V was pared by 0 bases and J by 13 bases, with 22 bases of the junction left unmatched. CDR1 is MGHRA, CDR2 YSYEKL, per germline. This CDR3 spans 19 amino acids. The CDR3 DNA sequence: TGCGCCAGCAGCCAAGATCTGTGGGGGTCAGCGGGAGGTGCTTGGGAGCAGTACTTC. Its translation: CASSQDLWGSAGGAWEQYF.

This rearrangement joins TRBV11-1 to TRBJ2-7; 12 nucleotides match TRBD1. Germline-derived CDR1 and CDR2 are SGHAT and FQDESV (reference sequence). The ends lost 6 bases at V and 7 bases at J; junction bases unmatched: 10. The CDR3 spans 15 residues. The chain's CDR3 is CASRRTGQGATEQYF. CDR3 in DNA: TGTGCCAGCAGGCGTACGGGACAGGGGGCTACTGAGCAGTACTTC.

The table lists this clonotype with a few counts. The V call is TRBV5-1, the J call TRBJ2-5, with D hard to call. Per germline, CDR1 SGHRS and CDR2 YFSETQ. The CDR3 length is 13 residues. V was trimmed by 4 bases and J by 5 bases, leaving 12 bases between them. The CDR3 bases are TGCGCCAGCAGCACGTCGACCACGGAGACCCAGTACTTC. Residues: CASSTSTTETQYF.

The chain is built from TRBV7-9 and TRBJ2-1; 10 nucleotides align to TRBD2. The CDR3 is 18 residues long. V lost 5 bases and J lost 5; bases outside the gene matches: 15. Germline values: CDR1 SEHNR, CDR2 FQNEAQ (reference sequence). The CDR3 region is CASSRRGGVAGGHNEQFF. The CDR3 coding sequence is TGTGCCAGCAGCCGGCGGGGGGGGGTAGCGGGAGGCCACAATGAGCAGTTCTTC.

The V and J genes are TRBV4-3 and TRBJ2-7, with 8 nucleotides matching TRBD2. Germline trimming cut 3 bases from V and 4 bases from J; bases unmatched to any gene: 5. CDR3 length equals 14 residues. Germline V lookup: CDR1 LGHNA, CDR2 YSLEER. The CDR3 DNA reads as TGCGCCAGCAGCCACGGGGGGGGTGAATACGAGCAGTACTTC. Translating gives CASSHGGGEYEQYF.

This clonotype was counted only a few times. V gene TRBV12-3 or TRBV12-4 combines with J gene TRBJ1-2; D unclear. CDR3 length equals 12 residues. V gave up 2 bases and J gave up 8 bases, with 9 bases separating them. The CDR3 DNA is TGTGCCAGCAGTTTAATGACGTCGGGCTACACCTTC. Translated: CASSLMTSGYTF.

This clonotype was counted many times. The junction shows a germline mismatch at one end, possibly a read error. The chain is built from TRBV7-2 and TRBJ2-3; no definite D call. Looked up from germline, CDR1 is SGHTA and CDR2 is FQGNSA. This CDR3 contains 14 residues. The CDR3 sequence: CASNLMLGTDTQYF. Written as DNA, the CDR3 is TGTGCCAGCAACTTAATGTTGGGCACAGATACGCAGTATTTT.

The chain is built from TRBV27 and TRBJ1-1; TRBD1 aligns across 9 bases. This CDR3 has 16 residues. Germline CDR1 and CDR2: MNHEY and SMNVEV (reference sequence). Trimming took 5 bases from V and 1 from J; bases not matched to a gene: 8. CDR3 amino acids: CASSRGQGAWNTEAFF. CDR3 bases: TGTGCCAGCAGTCGGGGACAGGGAGCATGGAACACTGAAGCTTTCTTT.

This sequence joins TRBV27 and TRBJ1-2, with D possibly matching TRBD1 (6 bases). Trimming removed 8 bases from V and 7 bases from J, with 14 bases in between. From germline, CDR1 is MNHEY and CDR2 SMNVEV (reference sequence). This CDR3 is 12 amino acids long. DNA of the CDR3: TGTGCCAGCGCAACAGGGTATGGTGGCTACACCTTC. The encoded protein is CASATGYGGYTF.

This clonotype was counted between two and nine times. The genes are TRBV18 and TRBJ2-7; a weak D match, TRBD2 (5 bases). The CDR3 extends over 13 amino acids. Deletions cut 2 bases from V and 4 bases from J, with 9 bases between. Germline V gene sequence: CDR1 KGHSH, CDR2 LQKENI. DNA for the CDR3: TGTGCCAGCTCACCAGTGGAGGAGTACGAGCAGTACTTC. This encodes CASSPVEEYEQYF.

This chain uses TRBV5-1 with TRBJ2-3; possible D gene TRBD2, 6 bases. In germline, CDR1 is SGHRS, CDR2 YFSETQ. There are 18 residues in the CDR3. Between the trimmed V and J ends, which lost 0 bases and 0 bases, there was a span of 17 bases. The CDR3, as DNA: TGCGCCAGCAGCTTGGGGCTAGCGAGTTGGCCTAGCACAGATACGCAGTATTTT. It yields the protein CASSLGLASWPSTDTQYF. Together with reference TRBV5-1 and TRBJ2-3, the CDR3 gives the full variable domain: KAGVTQTPRYLIKTRGQQVTLSCSPISGHRSVSWYQQTPGQGLQFLFEYFSETQRNKGNFPGRFSGRQFSNSRSEMNVSTLELGDSALYLCASSLGLASWPSTDTQYFGPGTRLTVL.

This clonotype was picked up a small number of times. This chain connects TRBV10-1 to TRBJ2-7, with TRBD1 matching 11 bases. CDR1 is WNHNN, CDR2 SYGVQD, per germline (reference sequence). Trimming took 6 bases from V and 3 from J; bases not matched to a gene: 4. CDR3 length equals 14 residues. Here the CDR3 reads CASSRDRGFYEQYF. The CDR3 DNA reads TGCGCCAGCAGCCGGGACAGGGGGTTCTACGAGCAGTACTTC.

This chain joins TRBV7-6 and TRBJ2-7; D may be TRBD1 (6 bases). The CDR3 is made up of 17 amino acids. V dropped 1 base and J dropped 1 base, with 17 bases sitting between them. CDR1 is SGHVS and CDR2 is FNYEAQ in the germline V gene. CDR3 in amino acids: CASSLEGGQGPSYEQYF. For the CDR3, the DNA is TGTGCCAGCAGCTTAGAAGGCGGGCAGGGGCCTTCCTACGAGCAGTACTTC.

The CDR3 region has the DNA TGTGCCATCAGCGATCCCGGGACCGGGCAGTACTTC. Amino acid sequence: CAISDPGTGQYF. This rearrangement joins TRBV10-3 to TRBJ2-7, with D perhaps TRBD1 or TRBD2 (5 bases each). Trimming stripped 6 bases from V and 9 bases from J, with 15 bases between. Germline loops: CDR1 ENHRY, CDR2 SYGVKD. The CDR3 loop spans 12 amino acids.

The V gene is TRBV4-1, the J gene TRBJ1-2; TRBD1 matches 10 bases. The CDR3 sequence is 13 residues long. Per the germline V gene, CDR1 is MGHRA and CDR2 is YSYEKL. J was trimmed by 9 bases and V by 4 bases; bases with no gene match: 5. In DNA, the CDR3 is TGCGCCAGCAGCCGGGACAGGGGCGGAAGCTACACCTTC. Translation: CASSRDRGGSYTF.

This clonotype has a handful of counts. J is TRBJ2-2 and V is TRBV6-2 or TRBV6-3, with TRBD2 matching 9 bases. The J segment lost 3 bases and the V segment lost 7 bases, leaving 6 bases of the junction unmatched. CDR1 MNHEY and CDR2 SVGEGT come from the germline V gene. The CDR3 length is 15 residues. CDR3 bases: TGTGCCAGCACATTAGCGGGAGTGTACACCGGGGAGCTGTTTTTT. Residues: CASTLAGVYTGELFF.

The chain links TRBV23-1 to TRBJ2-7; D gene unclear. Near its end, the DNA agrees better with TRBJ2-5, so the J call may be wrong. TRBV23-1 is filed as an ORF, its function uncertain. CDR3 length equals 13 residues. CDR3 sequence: CASSPVKVKTQYF. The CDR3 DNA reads TGCGCCAGCAGCCCGGTCAAAGTGAAGACCCAGTACTTC.

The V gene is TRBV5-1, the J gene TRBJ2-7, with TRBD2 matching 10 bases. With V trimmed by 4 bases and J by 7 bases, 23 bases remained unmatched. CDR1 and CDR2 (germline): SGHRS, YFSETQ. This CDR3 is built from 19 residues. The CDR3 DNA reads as TGCGCCAGCAGCCCGCCGGGAGCGGGAGGGTTCTCATACTACGGGGAGCAGTACTTC. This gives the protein CASSPPGAGGFSYYGEQYF.

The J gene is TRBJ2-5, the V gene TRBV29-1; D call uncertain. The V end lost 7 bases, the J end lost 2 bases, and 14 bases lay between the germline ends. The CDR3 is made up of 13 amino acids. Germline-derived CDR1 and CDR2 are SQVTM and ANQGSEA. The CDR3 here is CSGGNMAQETQYF. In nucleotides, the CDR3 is TGCAGCGGTGGGAACATGGCACAAGAGACCCAGTACTTC.